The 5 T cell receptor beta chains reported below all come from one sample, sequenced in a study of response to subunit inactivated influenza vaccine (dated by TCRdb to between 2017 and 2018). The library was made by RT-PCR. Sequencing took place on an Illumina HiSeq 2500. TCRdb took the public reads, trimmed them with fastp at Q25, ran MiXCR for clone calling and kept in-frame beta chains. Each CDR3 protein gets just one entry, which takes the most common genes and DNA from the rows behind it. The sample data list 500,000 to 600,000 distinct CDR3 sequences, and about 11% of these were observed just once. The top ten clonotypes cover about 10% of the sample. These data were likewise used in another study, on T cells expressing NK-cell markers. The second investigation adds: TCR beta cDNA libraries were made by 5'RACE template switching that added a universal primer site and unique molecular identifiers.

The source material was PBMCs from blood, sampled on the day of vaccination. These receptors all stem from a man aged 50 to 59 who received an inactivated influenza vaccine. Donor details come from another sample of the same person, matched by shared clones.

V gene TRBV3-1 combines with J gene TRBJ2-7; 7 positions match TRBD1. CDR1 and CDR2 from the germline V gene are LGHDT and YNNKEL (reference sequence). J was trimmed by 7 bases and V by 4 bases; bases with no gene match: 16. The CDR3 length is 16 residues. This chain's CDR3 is CASSPSPTSTGVEQYF. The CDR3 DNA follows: TGTGCCAGCAGCCCGAGCCCCACCTCCACAGGGGTGGAGCAGTACTTC.

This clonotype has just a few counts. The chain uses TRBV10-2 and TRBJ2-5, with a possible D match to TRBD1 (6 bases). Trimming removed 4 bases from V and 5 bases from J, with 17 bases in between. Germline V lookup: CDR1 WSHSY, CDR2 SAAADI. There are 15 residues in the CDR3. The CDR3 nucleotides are TGCGCCAGCAGTGTAGGCAGGGGCCCTCCCGAGACCCAGTACTTC. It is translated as CASSVGRGPPETQYF.

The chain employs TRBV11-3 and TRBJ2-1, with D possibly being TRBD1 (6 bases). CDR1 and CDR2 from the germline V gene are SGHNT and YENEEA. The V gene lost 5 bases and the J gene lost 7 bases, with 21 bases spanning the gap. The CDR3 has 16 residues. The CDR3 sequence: CASSPRGGRGDNEQFF. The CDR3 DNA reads TGTGCCAGCAGCCCCCGTGGTGGCAGGGGCGATAATGAGCAGTTCTTC.

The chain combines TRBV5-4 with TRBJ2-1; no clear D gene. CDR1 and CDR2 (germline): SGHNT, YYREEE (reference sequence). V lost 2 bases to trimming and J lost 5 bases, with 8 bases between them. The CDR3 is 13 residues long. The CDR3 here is CASSFINNNEQFF. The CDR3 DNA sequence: TGTGCCAGCAGCTTTATTAACAACAATGAGCAGTTCTTC. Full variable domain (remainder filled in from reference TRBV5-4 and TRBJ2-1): ETGVTQSPTHLIKTRGQQVTLRCSSQSGHNTVSWYQQALGQGPQFIFQYYREEENGRGNFPPRFSGLQFPNYSSELNVNALELDDSALYLCASSFINNNEQFFGPGTRLTVL.

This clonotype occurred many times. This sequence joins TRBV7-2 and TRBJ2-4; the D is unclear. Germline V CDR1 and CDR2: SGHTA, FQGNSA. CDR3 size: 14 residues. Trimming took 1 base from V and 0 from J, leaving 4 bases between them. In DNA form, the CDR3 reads TGTGCCAGCAGCTTAGACCCAGCCAAAAACATTCAGTACTTC. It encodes CASSLDPAKNIQYF.